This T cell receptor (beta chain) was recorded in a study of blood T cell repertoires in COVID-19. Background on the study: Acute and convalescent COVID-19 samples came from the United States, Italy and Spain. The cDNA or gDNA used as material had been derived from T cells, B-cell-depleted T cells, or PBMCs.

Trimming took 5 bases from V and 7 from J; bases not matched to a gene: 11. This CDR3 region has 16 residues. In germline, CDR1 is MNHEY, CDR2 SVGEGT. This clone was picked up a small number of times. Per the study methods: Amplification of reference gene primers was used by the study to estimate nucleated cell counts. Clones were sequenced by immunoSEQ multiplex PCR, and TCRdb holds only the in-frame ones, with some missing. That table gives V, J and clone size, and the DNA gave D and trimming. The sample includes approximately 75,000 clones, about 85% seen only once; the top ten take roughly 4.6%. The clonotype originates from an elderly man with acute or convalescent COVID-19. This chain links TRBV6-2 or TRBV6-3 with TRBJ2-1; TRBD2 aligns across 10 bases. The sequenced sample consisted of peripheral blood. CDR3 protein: CASSPSGLAGVNEQFF. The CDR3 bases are TGTGCCAGCAGTCCCTCGGGGCTAGCGGGAGTGAATGAGCAGTTCTTC.